This TCR beta chain was found in a study of blood T cells in healthy people across ages. V was cut by 2 bases and J by 0 bases, with 14 bases left in between. Per the germline V gene, CDR1 is MNHNS and CDR2 is SASEGT. CDR3 length: 17 residues. Primed by a sample-barcoded 5' primer and a J-beta primer mix, a second PCR proceeded for about 7 to 12 cycles. TCRdb reprocessed the 5' RACE reads via MiXCR and lists one record per CDR3 protein. The sample has about 500,000 distinct CDR3 sequences, approximately 25% seen once. The sample holds a few counts of this clonotype. The same data also contributed to another study, on T cells of mothers and their children. That source notes: Similar effects of thymic selection on TCR recombination output were recorded in related and unrelated pairs.

Sequencing was performed on blood. The chain uses TRBV6-1 and TRBJ1-5; no clear D gene. This clonotype was sampled from a boy aged 5-17 years in good health. This CDR3 is CASSELTGYYSNQPQHF. The CDR3 DNA sequence: TGTGCCAGCAGTGAACTCACCGGCTATTATAGCAATCAGCCCCAGCATTTT.